This T cell receptor (beta chain) is drawn from a study of post-analysis software for immune sequencing data. Study results and caveats: Diversity measured as normalized Chao1 was significantly lower in multiple sclerosis patients than in controls. Roughly five TRBV segments appeared more often in patients than in controls, and TRBV5-6, TRBV5-1 and TRBV20-1 were among these. Samples prepared in the same batch strongly co-clustered by F measure.

Prepared TCR beta cDNA libraries contained unique molecular identifiers. Approximately 0.5 million cDNA molecules were recovered from an input of about 0.9 to 10 million T cells. MiXCR was run by TCRdb on the PCR reads, yielding one entry per CDR3 protein. The sample records approximately 690,000 distinct CDR3 sequences, about 60% being singletons. In the case of this clonotype: Its antigen is unidentified.

Unmatched junction bases numbered 10, after V lost 5 bases and J lost 0 bases. This CDR3 region has 16 residues. Germline V lookup: CDR1 DFQATT, CDR2 SNEGSKA (reference sequence). The sequenced sample was blood. The chain joins TRBV20-1 to TRBJ2-1; 7 positions match TRBD2. The TCR sequence derives from a girl aged 2-15 years with multiple sclerosis. The CDR3 bases are TGCAGTGCTGATCACACTAGCGCGAGCTCCTACAATGAGCAGTTCTTC. Its protein is CSADHTSASSYNEQFF.